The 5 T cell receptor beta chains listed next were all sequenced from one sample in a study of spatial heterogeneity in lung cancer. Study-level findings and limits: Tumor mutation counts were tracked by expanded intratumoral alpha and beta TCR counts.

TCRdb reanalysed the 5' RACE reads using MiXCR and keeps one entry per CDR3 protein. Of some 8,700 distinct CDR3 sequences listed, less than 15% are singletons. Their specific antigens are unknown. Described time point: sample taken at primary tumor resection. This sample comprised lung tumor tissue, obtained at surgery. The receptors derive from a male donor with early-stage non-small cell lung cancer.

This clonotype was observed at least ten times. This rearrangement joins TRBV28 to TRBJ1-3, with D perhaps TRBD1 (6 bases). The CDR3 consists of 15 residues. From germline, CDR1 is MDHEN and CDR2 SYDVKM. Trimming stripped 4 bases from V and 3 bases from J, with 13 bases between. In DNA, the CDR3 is TGTGCCAGCAGTTACAGGGTAATCGGTGGAAACACCATATATTTT. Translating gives CASSYRVIGGNTIYF.

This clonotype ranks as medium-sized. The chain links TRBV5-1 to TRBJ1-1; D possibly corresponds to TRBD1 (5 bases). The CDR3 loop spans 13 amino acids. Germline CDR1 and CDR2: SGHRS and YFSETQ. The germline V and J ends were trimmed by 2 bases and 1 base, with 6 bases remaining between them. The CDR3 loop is CASSLTGNTEAFF. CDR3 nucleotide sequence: TGCGCCAGCAGCTTAACAGGGAACACTGAAGCTTTCTTT.

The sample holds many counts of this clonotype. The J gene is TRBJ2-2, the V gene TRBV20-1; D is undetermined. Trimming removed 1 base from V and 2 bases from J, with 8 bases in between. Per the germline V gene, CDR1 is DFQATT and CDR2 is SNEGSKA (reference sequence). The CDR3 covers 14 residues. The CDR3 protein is CSARAGTNTGELFF. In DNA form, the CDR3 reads TGCAGTGCTAGAGCGGGTACCAACACCGGGGAGCTGTTTTTT.

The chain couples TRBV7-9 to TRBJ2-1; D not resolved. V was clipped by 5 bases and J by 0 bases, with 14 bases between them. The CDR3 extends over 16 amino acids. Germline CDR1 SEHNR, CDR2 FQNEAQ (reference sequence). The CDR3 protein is CASSPFPLCSYNEQFF. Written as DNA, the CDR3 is TGTGCCAGCAGCCCCTTCCCACTGTGCTCCTACAATGAGCAGTTCTTC. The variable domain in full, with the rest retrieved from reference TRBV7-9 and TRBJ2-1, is DTGVSQNPRHKITKRGQNVTFRCDPISEHNRLYWYRQTLGQGPEFLTYFQNEAQLEKSRLLSDRFSAERPKGSFSTLEIQRTEQGDSAMYLCASSPFPLCSYNEQFFGPGTRLTVL.

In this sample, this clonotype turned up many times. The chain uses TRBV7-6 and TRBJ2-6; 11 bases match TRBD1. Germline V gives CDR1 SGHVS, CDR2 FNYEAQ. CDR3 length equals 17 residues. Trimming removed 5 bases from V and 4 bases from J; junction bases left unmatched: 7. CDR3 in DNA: TGTGCCAGCAGCCCCGGGACAGGGGGAGCAGGGGCCAACGTCCTGACTTTC. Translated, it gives CASSPGTGGAGANVLTF.